The 8 T cell receptor beta chains listed next were all sequenced from one sample in a study of regulatory T cells in long-lasting Graves disease. Building of the TCR beta libraries involved iRepertoire HTBI primers and Arm-PCR of CDR3 regions. TCRdb fed the multiplex PCR reads into MiXCR, producing one record per CDR3 protein. The table shows 680,000 or so distinct CDR3 sequences, with 16% occurring only once. Regarding time point: newly diagnosed GD, antithyroid drugs for less than 3 months. RNA isolated from PBMCs was used to make the TCR library. These data were also filed under a second study, of T cells in Graves' hyperthyroidism and ophthalmopathy.

Sequencing used peripheral blood mononuclear cells (PBMCs), obtained at new diagnosis, from a patient treated with antithyroid drugs. The receptors derive from a woman in her twenties or thirties with Graves disease.

The CDR3: CASSLWDTPGPQHF. The CDR3 DNA sequence: TGTGCCAGCAGCTTGTGGGACACCCCCGGACCCCAGCATTTT. V usage is TRBV5-4 and J usage is TRBJ1-5, with a weak D call TRBD1 (6 bases). This CDR3 has 14 residues. The V gene lost 1 base and the J gene lost 10 bases, with 15 bases spanning the gap. Germline CDR1 SGHNT, CDR2 YYREEE (reference sequence).

A few counts support this clonotype. The V gene is TRBV5-8, the J gene TRBJ2-1, with 7 bases that match TRBD2. CDR1 is SGHTS and CDR2 is YDEGEE in the germline V gene. The ends lost 0 bases at V and 0 bases at J; junction bases unmatched: 9. The CDR3 has 18 residues. This chain's CDR3 is CASSLGDSGLGSYNEQFF. CDR3 in DNA: TGTGCCAGCAGCTTGGGTGATAGCGGGCTCGGCTCCTACAATGAGCAGTTCTTC.

The CDR3 here is CASSRQSSYGYTF. CDR3 coding DNA: TGTGCCAGCAGTAGACAGTCCTCCTATGGCTACACCTTC. This chain connects TRBV28 to TRBJ1-2; D may be TRBD1 (5 bases). V was clipped by 5 bases and J by 4 bases, with 11 bases between them. Germline values: CDR1 MDHEN, CDR2 SYDVKM. This CDR3 comprises 13 residues.

This clonotype was seen ten or more times. The rearrangement links TRBV5-1 to TRBJ2-3; D may match TRBD1 or TRBD2 (5 bases each). The CDR3 length is 16 residues. Trimming took off 4 bases at V and 4 bases at J, with 19 bases between the two ends. Germline V gene data show CDR1 as SGHRS and CDR2 as YFSETQ. CDR3 DNA: TGCGCCAGCAGCCCCGCCAGGGACGCCAGTGCAGATACGCAGTATTTT. This sequence encodes CASSPARDASADTQYF.

This clonotype was picked up many times. The CDR3 DNA reads as TGTGCCAGCAGTTTTAGCTTGGTCACTGAAGCTTTCTTT. It is translated as CASSFSLVTEAFF. V usage is TRBV12-3 or TRBV12-4 and J usage is TRBJ1-1; D remains unclear. Trimming took off 3 bases at V and 4 bases at J, with 9 bases between the two ends. This CDR3 spans 13 amino acids.

This clonotype was found many times. The chain links TRBV24-1 to TRBJ1-2; unclear D gene. The CDR3 contains 14 residues. Germline values: CDR1 KGHDR, CDR2 SFDVKD. Trimming took 1 base from V and 7 from J, leaving 12 bases between them. As DNA, the CDR3 is TGTGCCACCAGTGATTTAGGAGGAATTGGTGGCTACACCTTC. Translating gives CATSDLGGIGGYTF.

The J gene is TRBJ1-2, the V gene TRBV5-4; 9 bases agree with TRBD1. V lost 4 bases and J lost 0; bases outside the gene matches: 10. This CDR3 contains 17 residues. Germline lookup yields CDR1 SGHNT and CDR2 YYREEE (reference sequence). CDR3 region: CASSQIQGAQANYGYTF. In nucleotides, the CDR3 is TGTGCCAGCAGCCAGATACAGGGGGCCCAAGCTAACTATGGCTACACCTTC.

The chain joins TRBV7-2 to TRBJ2-3; TRBD2 matches 7 bases. The CDR3 totals 17 residues. CDR1 and CDR2 (germline): SGHTA, FQGNSA. The trim removed 0 bases at V and 2 bases at J, leaving 8 bases unmatched. CDR3 amino acids: CASSLAFGEGFTDTQYF. The CDR3 DNA reads as TGTGCCAGCAGCTTAGCCTTTGGGGAGGGGTTCACAGATACGCAGTATTTT.